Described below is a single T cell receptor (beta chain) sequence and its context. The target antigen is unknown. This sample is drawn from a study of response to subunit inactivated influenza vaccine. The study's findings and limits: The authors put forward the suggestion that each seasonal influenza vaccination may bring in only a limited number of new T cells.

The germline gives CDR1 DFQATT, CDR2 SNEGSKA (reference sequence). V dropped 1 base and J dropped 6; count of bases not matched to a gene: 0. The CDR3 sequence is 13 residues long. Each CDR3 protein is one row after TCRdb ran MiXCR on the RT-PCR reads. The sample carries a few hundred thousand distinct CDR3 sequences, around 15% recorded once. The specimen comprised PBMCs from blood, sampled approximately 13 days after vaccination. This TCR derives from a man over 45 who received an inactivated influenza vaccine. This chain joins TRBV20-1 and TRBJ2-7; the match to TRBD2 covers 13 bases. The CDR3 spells CSARGTSGGEQYF. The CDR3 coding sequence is TGCAGTGCTAGAGGGACTAGCGGGGGCGAGCAGTACTTC.